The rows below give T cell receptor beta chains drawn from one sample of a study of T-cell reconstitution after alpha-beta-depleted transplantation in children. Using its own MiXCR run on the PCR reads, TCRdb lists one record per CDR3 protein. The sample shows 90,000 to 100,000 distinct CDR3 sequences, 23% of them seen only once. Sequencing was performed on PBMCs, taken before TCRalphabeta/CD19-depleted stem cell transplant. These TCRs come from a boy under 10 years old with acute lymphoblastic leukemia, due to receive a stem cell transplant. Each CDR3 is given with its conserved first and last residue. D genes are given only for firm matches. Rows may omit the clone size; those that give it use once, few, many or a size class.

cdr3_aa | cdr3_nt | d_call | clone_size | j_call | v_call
CSARDQFSGGVTQYF | TGCAGTGCTAGAGATCAATTTTCTGGGGGGGTCACGCAGTATTTT | TRBD2 | many | TRBJ2-3 | TRBV20-1
CASSYSPQGSGEEQYF | TGTGCCAGCAGTTATAGTCCCCAGGGATCGGGGGAAGAGCAGTACTTC | . | . | TRBJ2-7 | TRBV6-2/TRBV6-3
CSASRSYEQYF | TGCAGTGCTAGCAGATCCTACGAGCAGTACTTC | . | few | TRBJ2-7 | TRBV20-1
CASSVKTGNIQYF | TGTGCCAGCAGCGTTAAAACAGGGAACATTCAGTACTTC | . | . | TRBJ2-4 | TRBV9
CSASRGRDEQFF | TGCAGTGCTAGCCGCGGGCGGGATGAGCAGTTCTTC | . | many | TRBJ2-1 | TRBV20-1
CASSARGGQWAGYTF | TGTGCCAGCAGTGCCCGCGGAGGACAGTGGGCAGGCTACACCTTC | . | few | TRBJ1-2 | TRBV28
CASSLKVRGLNTEAFF | TGTGCCAGCTCCCTCAAAGTAAGAGGGCTAAACACTGAAGCTTTCTTT | . | few | TRBJ1-1 | TRBV18
CASSLDPGTYEQYF | TGTGCCAGCAGCTTGGACCCAGGGACCTACGAGCAGTACTTC | . | . | TRBJ2-7 | TRBV5-4
CASSISSGGGTDTQYF | TGTGCCAGCAGCATTTCTAGCGGAGGCGGCACAGATACGCAGTATTTT | TRBD2 | . | TRBJ2-3 | TRBV7-9
CASSLRASYVETQYF | TGTGCCAGCAGCTTACGGGCTAGCTATGTAGAGACCCAGTACTTC | . | many | TRBJ2-5 | TRBV7-2
CASSLDSSSTDTQYF | TGCGCCAGCAGCTTGGACAGCTCTAGCACAGATACGCAGTATTTT | . | . | TRBJ2-3 | TRBV5-1
CSARSPSVSTDTQYF | TGCAGTGCTAGATCACCTAGCGTTAGCACAGATACGCAGTATTTT | . | few | TRBJ2-3 | TRBV20-1
CASSQELAGDDEQYF | TGTGCCAGCAGCCAAGAACTAGCGGGAGACGACGAGCAGTACTTC | TRBD2 | . | TRBJ2-7 | TRBV3-1
CAISESITSAWGTDTQYF | TGTGCCATCAGTGAGTCGATCACTAGCGCTTGGGGGACAGATACGCAGTATTTT | TRBD2 | few | TRBJ2-3 | TRBV10-3
CASSFSGTGAYEQYF | TGTGCCAGCAGTTTTTCCGGGACAGGGGCTTACGAGCAGTACTTC | TRBD1 | few | TRBJ2-7 | TRBV28
CASSLSIPLAEETQYF | TGTGCCAGCAGCTTATCTATCCCGCTAGCGGAAGAGACCCAGTACTTC | TRBD2 | few | TRBJ2-5 | TRBV7-2
CASSLGTVVSPLHF | TGTGCCAGCAGCTTAGGGACAGTCGTCTCACCCCTCCACTTT | . | . | TRBJ1-6 | TRBV11-2
CSAMSRNRNTGELFF | TGCAGTGCTATGTCCCGAAATAGGAACACCGGGGAGCTGTTTTTT | . | few | TRBJ2-2 | TRBV20-1
CASSLEGAPNTEAFF | TGCGCCAGCAGCTTGGAGGGAGCACCGAACACTGAAGCTTTCTTT | . | few | TRBJ1-1 | TRBV5-1
CASQIRWDEKLFF | TGTGCCAGCCAGATCCGGTGGGATGAAAAACTGTTTTTT | . | many | TRBJ1-4 | TRBV6-2/TRBV6-3
CASSGWGGKYNEQFF | TGTGCCAGCAGTGGTTGGGGCGGCAAGTACAATGAGCAGTTCTTC | . | . | TRBJ2-1 | TRBV2
CASSSWVEAFF | TGTGCCAGCAGTAGTTGGGTTGAAGCTTTCTTT | . | . | TRBJ1-1 | TRBV2
CASSPRPDRDTQYF | TGTGCCAGCAGCCCTCGCCCGGACCGGGATACGCAGTATTTT | . | . | TRBJ2-3 | TRBV9
CASSYRRGSEAFF | TGTGCCAGCAGTTATCGAAGGGGCTCTGAAGCTTTCTTT | . | few | TRBJ1-1 | TRBV27
CASSLRAGNTQYF | TGTGCCAGCAGCTTAAGGGCGGGGAATACGCAGTATTTT | . | . | TRBJ2-3 | TRBV7-9
CASSQRVAILNYGYTF | TGTGCCAGCAGCCAAAGAGTGGCGATTCTTAACTATGGCTACACCTTC | . | few | TRBJ1-2 | TRBV2
CAMSSGGLQETQYF | TGTGCCATGTCTAGCGGAGGGCTGCAAGAGACCCAGTACTTC | TRBD2 | many | TRBJ2-5 | TRBV10-3
CASSLGSYGYTF | TGTGCCAGCAGTCTGGGATCCTATGGCTACACCTTC | . | many | TRBJ1-2 | TRBV12-3/TRBV12-4
CASSRWTRRGQGNEQFF | TGTGCCAGCAGCCGATGGACGCGGAGGGGCCAGGGTAATGAGCAGTTCTTC | . | many | TRBJ2-1 | TRBV7-2
CASSLPSGGLNEQFF | TGCGCCAGCAGCTTGCCCAGCGGAGGACTAAATGAGCAGTTCTTC | . | few | TRBJ2-1 | TRBV5-1
CASSRGTGDTDTQYF | TGTGCCAGCAGCCGAGGGACAGGGGACACAGATACGCAGTATTTT | TRBD1 | few | TRBJ2-3 | TRBV4-2
CASRDLAGVNTGELFF | TGTGCCAGCAGGGATTTAGCGGGAGTGAACACCGGGGAGCTGTTTTTT | TRBD2 | few | TRBJ2-2 | TRBV12-3/TRBV12-4
CASSSQGSAYEQYF | TGTGCCAGCTCGTCCCAGGGGTCGGCCTACGAGCAGTACTTC | . | . | TRBJ2-7 | TRBV18
CASSRSGQNNSPLHF | TGTGCCAGCAGTAGAAGTGGACAGAATAATTCACCCCTCCACTTT | . | many | TRBJ1-6 | TRBV6-1
CASRSEGANVLTF | TGTGCCAGCAGATCCGAAGGGGCCAACGTCCTGACTTTC | . | . | TRBJ2-6 | TRBV2
CAIGTDRGRFYEQYF | TGTGCCATCGGTACCGACAGGGGCCGTTTCTACGAGCAGTACTTC | TRBD1 | few | TRBJ2-7 | TRBV10-3